This T cell receptor (beta chain) was sequenced during a study of blood T cell repertoires in COVID-19. Study background: The United States, Italy and Spain were the sources of the acute and convalescent COVID-19 samples. PBMCs, B-cell-depleted T cells, or T cells were the source of the cDNA or gDNA that made up the material.

CDR3 length: 16 residues. V shed 5 bases, J shed 7 bases, and the junction held 13 bases outside the gene matches. Germline CDR1 and CDR2: LNHDA and SQIVND (reference sequence). The authors' processing: Reference gene primer amplification gave estimated nucleated cell counts. Using immunoSEQ multiplex PCR, the repertoire was profiled, and TCRdb retains in-frame clones only, with some absent. For V, J and clone size, that table is used; D and trimming come from the DNA. This sample has approximately 100,000 clones; roughly 92% occur once, and the top ten carry 5.7%. This clone is a singleton in its sample.

Sequenced sample: peripheral blood. The clonotype comes from a man between 65 and 80 years old with acute or convalescent COVID-19. The V and J genes are TRBV19 and TRBJ2-1; 8 nucleotides align to TRBD1. The CDR3 nucleotides are TGTGCCAGTAGTCTCAATGACAGGGGAATCAGGAATGAGCAGTTCTTC. Translating it yields CASSLNDRGIRNEQFF.